A single sample gave rise to the 3 T cell receptor beta chains below, sequenced in a study of T cells in tuberculosis (dated by TCRdb to the late 2010s). Libraries were prepared through the immunoSEQ multiplex PCR assay. Held by TCRdb, this immuneACCESS table contains in-frame sequences only and omits some clones. Under half of the omission traces to an unresolved V gene where checked; the cause of the rest is unknown. In this sample the table shows tens of thousands of clones, under 95% of which occur a single time. The ten largest clones take up less than 3% of the sample. The time point label on this specimen signifies: new active TB diagnosis, blood taken before or within 7 days of starting treatment. The sample in question was PBMCs, obtained at tuberculosis diagnosis. The receptors originated from an adult with tuberculosis.

The chain couples TRBV7-2 to TRBJ1-5; D remains ambiguous. V shed 5 bases and J shed 0 bases, with 5 bases lying between them. From germline, CDR1 is SGHTA and CDR2 FQGNSA. This CDR3 spans 13 amino acids. The CDR3 nucleotides are TGTGCCAGCAGCCCTTATAGCAATCAGCCCCAGCATTTT. The encoded protein is CASSPYSNQPQHF.

The chain employs TRBV6-1 and TRBJ1-2, with D possibly being TRBD1 (6 bases). With 3 bases removed from V and 6 bases from J, the gap between germline ends came to 14 bases. The CDR3 runs to 14 residues. Per germline, CDR1 MNHNS and CDR2 SASEGT. The CDR3 nucleotides read TGTGCCAGCAGTGACCTCGGGACAAGAGATGGCTACACCTTC. Its translation: CASSDLGTRDGYTF.

This rearrangement joins TRBV9 to TRBJ1-3; D gene ambiguous. Trimming removed 4 bases from V and 0 bases from J, with 11 bases in between. Germline V gives CDR1 SGDLS, CDR2 YYNGEE. The CDR3 spans 15 residues. CDR3 nucleotide sequence: TGTGCCAGCAGCCCGTTCGGGTTCTCTGGAAACACCATATATTTT. As protein: CASSPFGFSGNTIYF. The whole variable domain, remainder taken from reference TRBV9 and TRBJ1-3, is DSGVTQTPKHLITATGQRVTLRCSPRSGDLSVYWYQQSLDQGLQFLIQYYNGEERAKGNILERFSAQQFPDLHSELNLSSLELGDSALYFCASSPFGFSGNTIYFGEGSWLTVV.